This T cell receptor (beta chain) was sequenced during a study of OX40 agonist ivuxolimab in advanced cancers. Across the study: Given to patients was ivuxolimab, an agonistic anti-OX40 (CD134) antibody. Dose-escalation cases comprised hepatocellular carcinoma, melanoma, renal cell or head and neck cancer.

Germline V lookup: CDR1 LNHDA, CDR2 SQIVND (reference sequence). The CDR3 loop spans 15 amino acids. The ends were cut back, 6 bases at V and 0 bases at J, with 12 bases in the middle. TCRdb's copy holds only in-frame clones and misses some; the assay was immunoSEQ multiplex PCR. The data hold some 70,000 clones, with under 95% observed a single time. Whole-study findings and limits: Several nonresponders also turned out to have low normalized T-cell clonal expansion. Clonal expansion in partial responders at 0.1-3.0 mg/kg ranked among the lowest.

About this clone: Its cognate antigen is unknown.

The chain combines TRBV19 with TRBJ2-4; tentatively, D is TRBD2 (6 bases). The receptor was derived from an adult with an advanced solid tumor such as melanoma, head and neck, liver or kidney cancer. The sequences come from CD4+ or CD8+ T cells sorted from blood, collected in a trial of the OX40 agonist ivuxolimab. The DNA for the CDR3 is TGTGCCAGTAGGCTGGAGGGCATAGCCAAAAACATTCAGTACTTC. This gives the protein CASRLEGIAKNIQYF.